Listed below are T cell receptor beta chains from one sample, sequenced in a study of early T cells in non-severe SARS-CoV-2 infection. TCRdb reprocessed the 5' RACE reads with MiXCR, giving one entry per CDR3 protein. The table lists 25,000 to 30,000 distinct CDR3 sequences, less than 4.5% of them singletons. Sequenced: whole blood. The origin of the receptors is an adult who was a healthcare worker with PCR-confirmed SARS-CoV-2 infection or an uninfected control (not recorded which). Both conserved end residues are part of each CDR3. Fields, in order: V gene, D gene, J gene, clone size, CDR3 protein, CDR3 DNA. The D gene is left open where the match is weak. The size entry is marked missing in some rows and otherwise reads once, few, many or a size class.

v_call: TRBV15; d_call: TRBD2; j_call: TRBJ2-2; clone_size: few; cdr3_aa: CATSRGFELAGGGELFF; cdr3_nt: TGTGCCACCAGCAGAGGGTTTGAACTAGCGGGCGGCGGGGAGCTGTTTTTT
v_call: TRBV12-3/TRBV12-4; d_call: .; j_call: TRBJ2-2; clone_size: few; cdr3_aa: CASSFRGPGELFF; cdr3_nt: TGTGCCAGCAGTTTTCGGGGCCCCGGGGAGCTGTTTTTT
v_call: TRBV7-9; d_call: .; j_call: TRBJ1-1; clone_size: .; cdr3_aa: CASSPATAREAFF; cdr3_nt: TGTGCCAGCAGCCCTGCAACTGCCCGCGAAGCTTTCTTT
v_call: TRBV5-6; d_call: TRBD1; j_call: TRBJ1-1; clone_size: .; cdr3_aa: CASSPLDRASTEAFF; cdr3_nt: TGTGCCAGCAGCCCCCTAGACAGGGCTAGCACTGAAGCTTTCTTT
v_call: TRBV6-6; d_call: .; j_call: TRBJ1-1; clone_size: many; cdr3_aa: CASSYPGEATEAFF; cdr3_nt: TGTGCCAGCAGTTACCCAGGGGAAGCCACTGAAGCTTTCTTT
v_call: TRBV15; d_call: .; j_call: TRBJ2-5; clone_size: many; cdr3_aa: CATSRGGASVGETQYF; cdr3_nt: TGTGCCACCAGCAGAGGAGGGGCTAGCGTGGGAGAGACCCAGTACTTC
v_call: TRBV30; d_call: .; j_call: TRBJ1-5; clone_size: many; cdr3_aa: CAWRPDSNQPQHF; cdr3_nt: TGTGCCTGGAGGCCAGATAGCAATCAGCCCCAGCATTTT
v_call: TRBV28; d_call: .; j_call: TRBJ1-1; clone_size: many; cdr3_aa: CASSLRSSYTEAFF; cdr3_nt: TGTGCCAGCAGTTTACGTTCCAGTTACACTGAAGCTTTCTTT
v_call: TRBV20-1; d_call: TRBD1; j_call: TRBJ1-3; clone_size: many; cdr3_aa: CSARTGDHGNTIYF; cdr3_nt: TGCAGTGCCAGGACAGGGGACCATGGAAACACCATATATTTT
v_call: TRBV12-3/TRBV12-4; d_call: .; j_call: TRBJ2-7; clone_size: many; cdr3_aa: CASSQAFEQYF; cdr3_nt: TGTGCCAGCAGTCAAGCCTTCGAGCAGTACTTC
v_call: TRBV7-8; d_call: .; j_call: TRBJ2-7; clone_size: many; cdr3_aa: CASTKSGGGVYEQYF; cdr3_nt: TGTGCCAGCACAAAGAGCGGCGGGGGCGTCTACGAGCAGTACTTC
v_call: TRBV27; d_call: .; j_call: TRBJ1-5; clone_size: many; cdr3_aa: CASGAISNQPQHF; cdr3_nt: TGTGCCAGCGGGGCTATTAGCAATCAGCCCCAGCATTTT
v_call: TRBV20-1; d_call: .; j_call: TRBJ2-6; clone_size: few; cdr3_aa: CSATVSGANVLTF; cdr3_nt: TGCAGTGCGACCGTCTCTGGGGCCAACGTCCTGACTTTC
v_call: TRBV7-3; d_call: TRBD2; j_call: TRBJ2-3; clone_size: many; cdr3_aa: CASSLGGRADTQYF; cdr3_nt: TGTGCCAGCAGCTTAGGGGGGAGGGCCGATACGCAGTATTTT
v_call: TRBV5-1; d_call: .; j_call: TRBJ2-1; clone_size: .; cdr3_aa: CASSWGGGRGNEQFF; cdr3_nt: TGCGCCAGCAGCTGGGGCGGGGGCCGGGGCAATGAGCAGTTCTTC
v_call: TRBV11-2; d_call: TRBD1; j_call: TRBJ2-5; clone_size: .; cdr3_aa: CASSPQTGGGQETQYF; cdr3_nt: TGTGCCAGCAGCCCGCAGACAGGGGGCGGGCAGGAGACCCAGTACTTC
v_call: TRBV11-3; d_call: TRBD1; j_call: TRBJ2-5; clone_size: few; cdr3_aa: CASSLGTGLETQYF; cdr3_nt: TGTGCCAGCAGCTTAGGGACAGGGTTGGAGACCCAGTACTTC
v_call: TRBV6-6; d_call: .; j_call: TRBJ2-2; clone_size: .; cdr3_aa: CASSSFTNTGELFF; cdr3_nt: TGTGCCAGCAGTTCCTTCACGAACACCGGGGAGCTGTTTTTT
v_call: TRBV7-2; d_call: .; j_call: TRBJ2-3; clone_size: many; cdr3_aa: CASSLGRGGRRERYTDTQYF; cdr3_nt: TGTGCCAGCAGCTTAGGGCGAGGGGGTCGGCGGGAGCGATACACAGATACGCAGTATTTT
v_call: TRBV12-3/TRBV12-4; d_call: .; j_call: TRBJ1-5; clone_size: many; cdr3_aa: CASSAPKQPQHF; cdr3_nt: TGTGCCAGCAGTGCCCCGAAGCAGCCCCAGCATTTT
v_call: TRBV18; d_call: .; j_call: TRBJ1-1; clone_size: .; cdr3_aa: CASSPDSGILGTEAFF; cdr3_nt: TGTGCCAGCTCACCAGACTCAGGGATCTTGGGCACTGAAGCTTTCTTT
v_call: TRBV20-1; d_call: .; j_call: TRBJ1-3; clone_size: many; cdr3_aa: CSALQGNLGDTIYF; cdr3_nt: TGCAGTGCGCTACAGGGAAACCTGGGAGACACCATATATTTT
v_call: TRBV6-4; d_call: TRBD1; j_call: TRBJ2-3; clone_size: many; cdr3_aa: CASSDGQGDTDTQYF; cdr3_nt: TGTGCCAGCAGTGACGGACAGGGGGACACAGATACGCAGTATTTT
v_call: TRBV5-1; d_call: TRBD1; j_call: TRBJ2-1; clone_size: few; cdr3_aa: CASSLRSGTGQGEQFF; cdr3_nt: TGCGCCAGCAGCTTGAGGAGTGGGACAGGCCAAGGGGAGCAGTTCTTC
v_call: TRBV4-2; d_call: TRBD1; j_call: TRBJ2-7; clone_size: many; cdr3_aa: CASSQASGGKYEQYF; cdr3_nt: TGTGCCAGCAGCCAAGCGTCAGGGGGCAAGTACGAGCAGTACTTC